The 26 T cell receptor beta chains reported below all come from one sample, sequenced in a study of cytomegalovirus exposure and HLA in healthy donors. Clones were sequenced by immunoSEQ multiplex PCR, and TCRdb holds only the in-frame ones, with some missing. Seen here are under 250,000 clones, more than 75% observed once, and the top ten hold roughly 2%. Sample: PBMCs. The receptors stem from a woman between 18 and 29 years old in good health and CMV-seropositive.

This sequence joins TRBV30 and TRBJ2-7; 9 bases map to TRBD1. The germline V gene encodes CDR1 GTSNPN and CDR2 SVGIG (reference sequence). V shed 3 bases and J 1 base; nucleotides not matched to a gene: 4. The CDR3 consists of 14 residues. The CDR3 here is CAWSRDRVSYEQYF. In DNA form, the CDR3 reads TGTGCCTGGAGCCGGGACAGGGTTTCCTACGAGCAGTACTTC. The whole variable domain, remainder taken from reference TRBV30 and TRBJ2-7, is SQTIHQWPATLVQPVGSPLSLECTVEGTSNPNLYWYRQAAGRGLQLLFYSVGIGQISSEVPQNLSASRPQDRQFILSSKKLLLSDSGFYLCAWSRDRVSYEQYFGPGTRLTVT.

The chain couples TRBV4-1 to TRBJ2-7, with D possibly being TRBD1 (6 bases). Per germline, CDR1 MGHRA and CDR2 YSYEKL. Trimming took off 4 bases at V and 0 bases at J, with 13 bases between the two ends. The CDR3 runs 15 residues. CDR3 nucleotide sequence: TGCGCCAGCAGCCTCAGGGGTCAGTCCTCCTACGAGCAGTACTTC. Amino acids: CASSLRGQSSYEQYF.

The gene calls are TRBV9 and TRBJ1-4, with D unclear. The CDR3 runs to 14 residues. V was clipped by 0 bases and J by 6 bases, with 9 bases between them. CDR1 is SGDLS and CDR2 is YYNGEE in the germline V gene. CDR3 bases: TGTGCCAGCAGCGTAGAATCGGAGGATGAAAAACTGTTTTTT. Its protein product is CASSVESEDEKLFF. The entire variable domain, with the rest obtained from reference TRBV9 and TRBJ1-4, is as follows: DSGVTQTPKHLITATGQRVTLRCSPRSGDLSVYWYQQSLDQGLQFLIQYYNGEERAKGNILERFSAQQFPDLHSELNLSSLELGDSALYFCASSVESEDEKLFFGSGTQLSVL.

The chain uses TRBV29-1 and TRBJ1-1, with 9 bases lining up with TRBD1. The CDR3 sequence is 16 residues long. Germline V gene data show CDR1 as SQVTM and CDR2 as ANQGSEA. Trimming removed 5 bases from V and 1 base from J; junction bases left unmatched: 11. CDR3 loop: CSVYPGTGLGNTEAFF. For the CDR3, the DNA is TGCAGCGTTTATCCCGGGACAGGGTTAGGGAACACTGAAGCTTTCTTT.

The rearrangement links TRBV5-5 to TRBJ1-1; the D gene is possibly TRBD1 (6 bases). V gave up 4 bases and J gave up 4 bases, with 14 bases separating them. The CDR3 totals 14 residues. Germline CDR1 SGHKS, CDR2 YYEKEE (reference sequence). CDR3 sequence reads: CASSLYWGPTEAFF. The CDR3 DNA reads TGTGCCAGCAGCCTTTACTGGGGGCCCACTGAAGCTTTCTTT.

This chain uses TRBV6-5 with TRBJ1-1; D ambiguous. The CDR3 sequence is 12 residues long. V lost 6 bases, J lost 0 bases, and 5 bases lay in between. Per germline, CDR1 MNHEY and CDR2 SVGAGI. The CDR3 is CASRNMNTEAFF. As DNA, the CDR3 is TGTGCCAGCAGGAACATGAACACTGAAGCTTTCTTT.

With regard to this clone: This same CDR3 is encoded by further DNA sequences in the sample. As DNA, the CDR3 is TGTGCCAGCAGGCCAGGGGGCTTGGCCTACGAGCAGTACTTC. It is translated as CASRPGGLAYEQYF. The chain recombines TRBV27 with TRBJ2-7; 8 bases fit TRBD1. The CDR3 has 14 residues. In germline, CDR1 is MNHEY, CDR2 SMNVEV (reference sequence). After removal of 6 bases from V and 2 bases from J, the junction contained 6 bases not matched to a gene.

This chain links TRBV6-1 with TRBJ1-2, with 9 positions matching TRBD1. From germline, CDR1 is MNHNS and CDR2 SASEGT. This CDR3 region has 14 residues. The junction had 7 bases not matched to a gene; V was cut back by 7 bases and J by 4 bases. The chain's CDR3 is CASNPGQGIYGYTF. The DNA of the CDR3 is TGTGCCAGCAACCCGGGACAGGGTATCTATGGCTACACCTTC.

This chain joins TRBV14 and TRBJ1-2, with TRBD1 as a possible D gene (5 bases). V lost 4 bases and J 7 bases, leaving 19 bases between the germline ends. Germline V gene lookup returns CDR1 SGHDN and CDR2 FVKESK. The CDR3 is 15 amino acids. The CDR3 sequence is CASSRTRREGFGYTF. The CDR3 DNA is TGTGCCAGCAGCCGGACAAGGAGGGAAGGCTTTGGCTACACCTTC.

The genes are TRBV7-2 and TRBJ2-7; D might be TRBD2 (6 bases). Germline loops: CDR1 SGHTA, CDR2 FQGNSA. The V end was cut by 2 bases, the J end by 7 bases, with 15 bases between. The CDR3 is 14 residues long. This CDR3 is CASSLRLRLGEQYF. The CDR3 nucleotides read TGTGCCAGCAGCTTAAGGCTGAGACTAGGGGAGCAGTACTTC.

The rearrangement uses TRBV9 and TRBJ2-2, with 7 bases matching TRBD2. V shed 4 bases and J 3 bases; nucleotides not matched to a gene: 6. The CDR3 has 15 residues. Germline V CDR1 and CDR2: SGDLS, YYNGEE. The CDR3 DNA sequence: TGTGCCAGCAGCCCCTCTAGCGGTTACACCGGGGAGCTGTTTTTT. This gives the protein CASSPSSGYTGELFF.

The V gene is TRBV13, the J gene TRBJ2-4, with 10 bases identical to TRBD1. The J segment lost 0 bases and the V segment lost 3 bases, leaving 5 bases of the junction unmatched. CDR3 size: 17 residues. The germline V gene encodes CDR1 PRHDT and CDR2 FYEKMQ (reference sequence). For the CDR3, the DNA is TGTGCCAGCAGCTTTGACAGGGGGCATCTAGCCAAAAACATTCAGTACTTC. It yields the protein CASSFDRGHLAKNIQYF.

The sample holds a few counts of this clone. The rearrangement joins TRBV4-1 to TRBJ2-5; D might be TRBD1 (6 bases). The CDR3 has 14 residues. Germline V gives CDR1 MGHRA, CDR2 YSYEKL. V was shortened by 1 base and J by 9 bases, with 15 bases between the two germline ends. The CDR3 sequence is CASSQVELQGAQYF. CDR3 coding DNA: TGCGCCAGCAGCCAAGTGGAGCTACAGGGAGCCCAGTACTTC.

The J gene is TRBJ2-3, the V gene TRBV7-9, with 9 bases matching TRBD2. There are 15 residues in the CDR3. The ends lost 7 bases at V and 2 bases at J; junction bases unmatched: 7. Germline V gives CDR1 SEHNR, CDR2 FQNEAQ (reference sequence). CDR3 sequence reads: CASNLTSGLTDTQYF. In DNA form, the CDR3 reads TGTGCCAGCAACTTGACTAGCGGCCTCACAGATACGCAGTATTTT.

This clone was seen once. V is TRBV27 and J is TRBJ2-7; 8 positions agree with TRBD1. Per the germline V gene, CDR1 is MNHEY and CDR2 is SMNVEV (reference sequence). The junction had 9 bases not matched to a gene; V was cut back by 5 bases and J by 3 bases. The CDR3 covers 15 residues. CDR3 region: CASSEPNRGNYEQYF. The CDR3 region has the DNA TGTGCCAGCAGTGAACCTAACAGGGGGAACTACGAGCAGTACTTC.

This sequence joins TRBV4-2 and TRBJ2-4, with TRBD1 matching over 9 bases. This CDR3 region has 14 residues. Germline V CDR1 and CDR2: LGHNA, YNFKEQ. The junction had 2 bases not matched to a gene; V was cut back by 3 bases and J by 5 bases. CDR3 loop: CASSQDRGENIQYF. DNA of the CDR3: TGTGCCAGCAGCCAGGACAGGGGCGAAAACATTCAGTACTTC.

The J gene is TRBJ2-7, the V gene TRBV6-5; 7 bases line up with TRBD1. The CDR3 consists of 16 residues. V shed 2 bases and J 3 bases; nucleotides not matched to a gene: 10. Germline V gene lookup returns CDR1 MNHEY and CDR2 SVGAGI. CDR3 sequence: CASSYPVQGTGYEQYF. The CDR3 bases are TGTGCCAGCAGTTACCCAGTACAGGGGACCGGCTACGAGCAGTACTTC.

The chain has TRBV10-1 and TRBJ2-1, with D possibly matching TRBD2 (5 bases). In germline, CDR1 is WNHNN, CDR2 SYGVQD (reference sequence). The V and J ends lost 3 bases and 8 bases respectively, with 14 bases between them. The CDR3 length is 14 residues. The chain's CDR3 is CASSEGAESYEQFF. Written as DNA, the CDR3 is TGCGCCAGCAGTGAAGGAGCGGAGAGCTATGAGCAGTTCTTC.

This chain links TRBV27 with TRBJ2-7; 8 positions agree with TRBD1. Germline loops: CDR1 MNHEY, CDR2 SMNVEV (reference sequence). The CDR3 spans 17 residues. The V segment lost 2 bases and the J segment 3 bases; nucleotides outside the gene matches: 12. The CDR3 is CASSLGQGIRRFYEQYF. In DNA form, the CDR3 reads TGTGCCAGCAGTTTAGGACAGGGCATCCGAAGGTTCTACGAGCAGTACTTC.

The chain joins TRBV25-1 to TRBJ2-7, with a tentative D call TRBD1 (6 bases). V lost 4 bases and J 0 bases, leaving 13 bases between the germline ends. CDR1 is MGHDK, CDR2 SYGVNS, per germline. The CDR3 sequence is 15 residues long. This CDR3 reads CASSVRDKSSYEQYF. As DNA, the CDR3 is TGTGCCAGCAGTGTCCGGGACAAGAGCTCCTACGAGCAGTACTTC.

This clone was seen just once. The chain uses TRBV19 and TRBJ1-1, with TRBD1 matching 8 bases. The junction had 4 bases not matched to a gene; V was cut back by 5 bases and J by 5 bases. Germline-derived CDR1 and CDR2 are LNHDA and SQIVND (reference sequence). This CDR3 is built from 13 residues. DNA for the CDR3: TGTGCCAGTAGTTACAGGGGGAGAACTGAAGCTTTCTTT. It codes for CASSYRGRTEAFF. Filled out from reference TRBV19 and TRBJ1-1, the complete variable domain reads DGGITQSPKYLFRKEGQNVTLSCEQNLNHDAMYWYRQDPGQGLRLIYYSQIVNDFQKGDIAEGYSVSREKKESFPLTVTSAQKNPTAFYLCASSYRGRTEAFFGQGTRLTVV.

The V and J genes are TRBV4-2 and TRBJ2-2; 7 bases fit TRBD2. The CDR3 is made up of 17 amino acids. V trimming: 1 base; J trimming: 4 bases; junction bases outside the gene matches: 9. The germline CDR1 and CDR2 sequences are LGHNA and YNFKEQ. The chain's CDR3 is CASSQGLGLEGTGELFF. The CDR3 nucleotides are TGTGCCAGCAGCCAAGGTCTAGGACTAGAGGGCACCGGGGAGCTGTTTTTT.

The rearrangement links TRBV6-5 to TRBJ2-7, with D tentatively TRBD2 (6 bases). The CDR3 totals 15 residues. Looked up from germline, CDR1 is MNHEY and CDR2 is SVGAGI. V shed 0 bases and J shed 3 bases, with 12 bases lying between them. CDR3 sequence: CASSYSSGTFYEQYF. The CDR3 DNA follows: TGTGCCAGCAGTTACTCTAGCGGTACGTTCTACGAGCAGTACTTC.

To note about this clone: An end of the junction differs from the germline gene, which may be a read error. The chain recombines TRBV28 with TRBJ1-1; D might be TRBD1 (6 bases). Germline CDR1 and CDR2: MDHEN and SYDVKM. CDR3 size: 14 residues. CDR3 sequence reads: CASSVYTGNPEAFF. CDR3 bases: TGTGCCAGCAGTGTATACACAGGGAACCCTGAAGCTTTCTTT. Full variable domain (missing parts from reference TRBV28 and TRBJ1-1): DVKVTQSSRYLVKRTGEKVFLECVQDMDHENMFWYRQDPGLGLRLIYFSYDVKMKEKGDIPEGYSVSREKKERFSLILESASTNQTSMYLCASSVYTGNPEAFFGQGTRLTVV.

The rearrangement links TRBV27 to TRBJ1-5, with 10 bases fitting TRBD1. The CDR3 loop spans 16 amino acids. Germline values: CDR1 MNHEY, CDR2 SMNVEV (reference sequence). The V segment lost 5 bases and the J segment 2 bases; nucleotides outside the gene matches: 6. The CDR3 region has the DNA TGTGCCAGCAGTCCTAGGACAGGGGGTCGCAATCAGCCCCAGCATTTT. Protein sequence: CASSPRTGGRNQPQHF.

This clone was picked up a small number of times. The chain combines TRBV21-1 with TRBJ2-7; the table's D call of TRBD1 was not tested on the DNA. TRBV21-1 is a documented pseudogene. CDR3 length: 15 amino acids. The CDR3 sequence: CASPLRGQVSYEQYF. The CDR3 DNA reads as TGTGCCAGCCCCTTGAGGGGACAGGTTTCCTACGAGCAGTACTTC.